A selection of T cell receptor beta chains follows, all from one sample in a study of regulatory T cells in long-lasting Graves disease. TCRdb recomputed calls from the multiplex PCR reads with MiXCR, one row per CDR3 protein. The sample yields 250,000 to 400,000 distinct CDR3 sequences, about 18% seen once. Specimen: peripheral blood mononuclear cells (PBMCs), collected at new diagnosis, from a patient treated with antithyroid drugs. Receptors originate from a female donor with Graves disease. CDR3s include the opening cysteine and the closing phenylalanine or tryptophan. The D gene is left open where the match is weak. Clone size appears in some rows only: once, few, many, or a class for an expanded clone.

CASSPRDREGEQFF | TGTGCCAGCAGCCCGAGGGACAGGGAGGGTGAGCAGTTCTTC | TRBD1 | TRBV3-1 | many | TRBJ2-1
CASSLGSRDSNQPQHF | TGCGCCAGCAGCTTGGGGAGCAGGGATAGCAATCAGCCCCAGCATTTT | . | TRBV5-1 | many | TRBJ1-5
CASSRTGHEAFF | TGCGCCAGCAGCCGCACAGGCCATGAAGCTTTCTTT | . | TRBV5-1 | few | TRBJ1-1
CSVGGGASQYF | TGCAGCGTTGGAGGAGGGGCGTCCCAGTACTTC | . | TRBV29-1 | many | TRBJ2-5
CAISDGQTNTEAFF | TGTGCCATCAGTGACGGGCAGACGAACACTGAAGCTTTCTTT | . | TRBV10-3 | many | TRBJ1-1
CASSSLAVSSYNEQFF | TGTGCCAGCAGCTCGTTAGCGGTTAGCTCCTACAATGAGCAGTTCTTC | . | TRBV5-6 | many | TRBJ2-1
CASSAPPGELFF | TGTGCCAGCAGCGCCCCACCCGGGGAGCTGTTTTTT | . | TRBV9 | . | TRBJ2-2
CASVSVWAFFYEQYF | TGTGCCAGCGTGTCCGTGTGGGCCTTTTTCTACGAGCAGTACTTC | . | TRBV2 | once | TRBJ2-7
CASLGRRESQETQYF | TGTGCCAGCCTCGGCCGGCGGGAGTCGCAAGAGACCCAGTACTTC | TRBD2 | TRBV12-3/TRBV12-4 | many | TRBJ2-5
CSAQLGSRNIQYF | TGCAGTGCTCAACTCGGTAGTCGAAACATTCAGTACTTC | . | TRBV20-1 | many | TRBJ2-4
CASSLGGAPYNEQFF | TGTGCCAGCAGTTTAGGAGGAGCCCCATACAATGAGCAGTTCTTC | . | TRBV28 | many | TRBJ2-1
CASTPSTDTQYF | TGTGCCAGCACGCCAAGCACAGATACGCAGTATTTT | . | TRBV28 | many | TRBJ2-3
CASSLSQSYEQFF | TGTGCCAGCAGTTTATCACAGTCCTACGAGCAGTTCTTC | . | TRBV12-3/TRBV12-4 | . | TRBJ2-1
CASSWGGIANTGELFF | TGTGCCAGCAGTTGGGGGGGTATCGCGAACACCGGGGAGCTGTTTTTT | TRBD2 | TRBV12-3/TRBV12-4 | many | TRBJ2-2
CASSQESVYNEQFF | TGTGCCAGCAGCCAAGAGAGCGTATACAATGAGCAGTTCTTC | . | TRBV3-1 | many | TRBJ2-1
CASSFDMNTEAFF | TGTGCCTCCTCGTTCGACATGAACACTGAAGCTTTCTTT | . | TRBV30 | . | TRBJ1-1
CASKGAGGGYEQYF | TGTGCCAGCAAAGGAGCGGGAGGAGGGTACGAGCAGTACTTC | TRBD2 | TRBV6-2/TRBV6-3 | many | TRBJ2-7
CASGFGGGSYNEQFF | TGTGCTAGTGGATTCGGCGGGGGTAGCTACAATGAGCAGTTCTTC | TRBD2 | TRBV12-5 | many | TRBJ2-1
CASIGSMEEQFF | TGTGCCAGCATAGGTAGCATGGAGGAGCAGTTCTTC | . | TRBV2 | . | TRBJ2-1
CASSPSAGQNIQYF | TGCGCCAGCAGCCCCTCCGCGGGGCAAAACATTCAGTACTTC | . | TRBV5-1 | many | TRBJ2-4
CATSRARQGFNEKLFF | TGTGCCACCAGCAGAGCGAGACAGGGCTTCAATGAAAAACTGTTTTTT | TRBD1 | TRBV15 | many | TRBJ1-4
CSARDSGVDEQYF | TGCAGTGCTAGAGACAGCGGTGTGGACGAGCAGTACTTC | . | TRBV20-1 | . | TRBJ2-7
CASSVGGDTQYF | TGTGCCAGCAGCGTAGGAGGAGATACGCAGTATTTT | . | TRBV9 | . | TRBJ2-3
CASSQDGTGSRADTQYF | TGCGCCAGCAGCCAAGATGGGACAGGATCTCGCGCAGATACGCAGTATTTT | TRBD1 | TRBV4-1 | few | TRBJ2-3
CSIEALGLAGVNMEETQYF | TGCAGCATTGAAGCCCTAGGACTAGCGGGAGTAAATATGGAAGAGACCCAGTACTTC | TRBD2 | TRBV29-1 | . | TRBJ2-5
CASSEGSENIQYF | TGTGCCAGCAGTGAGGGGAGCGAAAACATTCAGTACTTC | . | TRBV6-1 | once | TRBJ2-4
CASRTTGGGRYSNQPQHF | TGTGCCAGTAGAACCACAGGGGGCGGCCGTTATAGCAATCAGCCCCAGCATTTT | TRBD1 | TRBV19 | few | TRBJ1-5
CASSLLAGESYF | TGTGCCAGCAGTTTACTAGCGGGAGAGAGTTACTTC | TRBD2 | TRBV28 | many | TRBJ2-4
CASSENRGVEKLFF | TGTGCCAGCAGTGAGAATAGGGGTGTCGAAAAACTGTTTTTT | . | TRBV25-1 | few | TRBJ1-4
CASRPLGSGTEAFF | TGCGCCAGCAGACCACTGGGGTCCGGTACTGAAGCTTTCTTT | . | TRBV4-1 | many | TRBJ1-1
CASSRALSSYEQYF | TGTGCCAGCAGCCGGGCCCTTAGCTCCTACGAGCAGTACTTC | . | TRBV2 | many | TRBJ2-7
CASSARQGDGNIQYF | TGTGCCAGCAGTGCACGACAGGGGGACGGGAACATTCAGTACTTC | TRBD1 | TRBV6-1 | . | TRBJ2-4
CASSLGYGISPNEQFF | TGTGCCAGCAGCTTAGGGTACGGGATAAGCCCGAATGAGCAGTTCTTC | . | TRBV7-2 | many | TRBJ2-1
CASSIAAGGTDTQYF | TGTGCCAGTAGTATCGCGGCAGGGGGCACAGATACGCAGTATTTT | . | TRBV19 | . | TRBJ2-3
CASRADRGWTGELFF | TGTGCCAGCAGGGCGGACAGGGGATGGACCGGGGAGCTGTTTTTT | TRBD1 | TRBV2 | many | TRBJ2-2
CASGRPGISGNTIYF | TGTGCCAGCGGGCGACCGGGGATCTCTGGAAACACCATATATTTT | . | TRBV6-1 | many | TRBJ1-3
CASSRRDRGRTDTQYF | TGTGCCAGCAGCCGCCGGGACAGGGGGCGCACAGATACGCAGTATTTT | TRBD1 | TRBV5-4 | . | TRBJ2-3
CASSRADRGRSTGNEQFF | TGTGCCAGCAGCCGCGCTGATAGAGGGCGGAGCACGGGCAATGAGCAGTTCTTC | . | TRBV6-1 | many | TRBJ2-1
CASSYVRSSYNEQFF | TGTGCCAGCAGTTACGTGCGGAGCTCCTACAATGAGCAGTTCTTC | . | TRBV6-2/TRBV6-3 | many | TRBJ2-1
CASSTGNNEQFF | TGCGCCAGCAGCACAGGGAACAATGAGCAGTTCTTC | . | TRBV10-1 | . | TRBJ2-1
CASSEEYGAPTDTQYF | TGTGCCAGCAGCGAAGAGTATGGGGCCCCCACAGATACGCAGTATTTT | . | TRBV5-4 | many | TRBJ2-3
CASSQVGSHTGELFF | TGCGCCAGCAGCCAAGTCGGTTCTCACACCGGGGAGCTGTTTTTT | . | TRBV4-1 | many | TRBJ2-2
CASSPLPETMPEAFF | TGTGCCAGCTCACCACTTCCAGAGACCATGCCAGAAGCTTTCTTT | . | TRBV18 | many | TRBJ1-1
CAMFRGDTQYF | TGTGCCATGTTCAGGGGAGATACGCAGTATTTT | . | TRBV2 | many | TRBJ2-3
CSAMTGVRTEAFF | TGCAGCGCTATGACAGGGGTAAGAACTGAAGCTTTCTTT | TRBD1 | TRBV29-1 | many | TRBJ1-1
CASSFLLAGGPGEQFF | TGTGCCAGCAGTTTCTTACTAGCGGGAGGGCCCGGTGAGCAGTTCTTC | TRBD2 | TRBV2 | . | TRBJ2-1
CSAGRTGRRDEQYF | TGCAGTGCAGGGAGGACAGGGAGACGGGACGAGCAGTACTTC | TRBD1 | TRBV20-1 | few | TRBJ2-7
CSAQTGLNSPLHF | TGCAGTGCTCAGACAGGGTTGAATTCACCCCTCCACTTT | TRBD1 | TRBV20-1 | . | TRBJ1-6
CAWGTRGRSPLHF | TGTGCCTGGGGAACTCGGGGGCGCTCACCCCTCCACTTT | . | TRBV30 | many | TRBJ1-6
CAISVSSSGGEQFF | TGTGCCATCAGTGTCAGTAGCTCCGGTGGTGAGCAGTTCTTC | . | TRBV10-3 | . | TRBJ2-1
CASSLALTGYGYTF | TGTGCCAGCAGTTTAGCGCTCACAGGCTATGGCTACACCTTC | . | TRBV12-3/TRBV12-4 | many | TRBJ1-2